These T cell receptor beta chains were read from a single sample in a study of graft-versus-host responses after intestinal transplantation. TCRdb's table, derived via immunoSEQ multiplex PCR, lists solely in-frame clones and lacks some. Of 12,000 to 15,000 clones listed, 25% to 30% were seen once; the top ten hold 3.9%. Specimen: alloreactive CD4+ T cells from a mixed lymphocyte reaction culture, collected before intestinal transplant. The receptors were gathered from a human patient who received an intestinal transplant. Each CDR3 is given with its conserved first and last residue. Clone size is not always given. Where it is, it says once, few, many or a class for expanded clones.

TRBV5-8,13,NA,CASSLLWGGTQYF
TRBV7-9,16,medium-sized,CASSQKPPLGGEKLFF
TRBV11-3,13,NA,CASSSGGGETQYF
TRBV30,13,few,CAWTGQVNQPQHF
TRBV4-1,12,few,CASSQNRGGYTF
TRBV28,15,NA,CASSPTGSVSEKLFF
TRBV6-5,14,few,CASRHGTGYEKLFF
TRBV5-1,14,few,CASRGTSGVNEQYF
TRBV28,19,NA,CASSFWRLAGVKTYNEQFF
TRBV6-5,15,medium-sized,CASSYSWGEGPEQYF
TRBV6-5,15,medium-sized,CASSYTPSGYNEQFF
TRBV28,14,NA,CASTPPRRAGELFF
TRBV19,15,few,CASSMKGGNTGELFF
TRBV20-1,11,medium-sized,CSAYRGREQYF
TRBV28,16,NA,CASSLNPGTGSYGYTF
TRBV19,17,medium-sized,CASSAPGLAGRTDTQYF
TRBV2,17,NA,CASSRGTGGAGANVLTF
TRBV5-1,13,few,CASSLSRSYEQFF
TRBV4-2,12,few,CASSDREETQYF
TRBV6-5,15,few,CASSYSKLDYNEQFF
TRBV5-1,14,few,CASSFSGLPYEQYF
TRBV5-6,13,NA,CASSPQPQETQYF
TRBV11-2,19,medium-sized,CASSLTRTSGLSSYNEQFF
TRBV5-1,15,few,CASSLGGTRLGEQFF
TRBV6-5,13,NA,CASQRGRYYGYTF
TRBV7-3,15,NA,CASSSNSGGYYEQYF
TRBV5-5,16,few,CASSTTTSGRPNEQFF
TRBV6-5,15,NA,CASSGGTGMADTQYF
TRBV4-3,13,NA,CASSRRGGDEQFF
TRBV7-3,15,NA,CASSLTSGRHNEQFF
TRBV4-2,15,NA,CASSQDQGAKNIQYF
TRBV7-9,15,few,CASSLRAGSGAEAFF
TRBV6-5,15,NA,CASSYRLILNTEAFF
TRBV7-9,16,NA,CASSLGTGAYLGEQYF
TRBV7-3,15,NA,CASSLLGRAGETQYF
TRBV5-5,15,medium-sized,CASSILNLSGNTIYF
TRBV6-5,14,NA,CASRTGTGNYEQYF
TRBV19,14,medium-sized,CASTPVGATDTQYF
TRBV18,16,few,CASSPQASGGRETQYF
TRBV18,17,NA,CASSPLSDLRVGNTIYF
TRBV7-9,14,few,CASSLGDFPYGYTF